Listed below are T cell receptor beta chains from one sample, sequenced in a study of blood T cell repertoires in COVID-19. Profiling relied on immunoSEQ multiplex PCR, and the TCRdb table lists in-frame clones only, not all of them. Of around 180,000 clones in the sample, roughly 70% were seen once. Sample: peripheral blood. The receptors come from an elderly woman with acute or convalescent COVID-19. CDR3s include the opening cysteine and the closing phenylalanine or tryptophan. The order of the fields is V gene, clone size, J gene, D gene, CDR3 length, CDR3 DNA, CDR3 protein. The D gene is left open where the match is weak. For some rows the clone size is stated as once, few or many, or as a class when expanded; others skip it.

v_call: TRBV15; clone_size: .; j_call: TRBJ1-6; d_call: .; cdr3_length: 15; cdr3_nt: TGTGCCACCAGCAGAGATTACAGTTCTAATTCACCCCTCCACTTT; cdr3_aa: CATSRDYSSNSPLHF
v_call: TRBV6-6; clone_size: .; j_call: TRBJ2-1; d_call: TRBD2; cdr3_length: 17; cdr3_nt: TGTGCCAGCAGTCCCCGGGGGGGGGCCCTTACCCACAATGAGCAGTTCTTC; cdr3_aa: CASSPRGGALTHNEQFF
v_call: TRBV7-9; clone_size: .; j_call: TRBJ1-4; d_call: .; cdr3_length: 17; cdr3_nt: TGTGCCAGCAGCTCCTCAGTGCGGGGATTATCAGATGAAAAACTGTTTTTT; cdr3_aa: CASSSSVRGLSDEKLFF
v_call: TRBV29-1; clone_size: .; j_call: TRBJ2-7; d_call: TRBD2; cdr3_length: 13; cdr3_nt: TGCAGCGCTAGCGGGACCCGGGAGGGCGAGCAGTACTTC; cdr3_aa: CSASGTREGEQYF
v_call: TRBV7-2; clone_size: .; j_call: TRBJ2-2; d_call: TRBD1; cdr3_length: 17; cdr3_nt: TGTGCCAGCAGCTTCCAAACCGGGACAGATAGCACCGGGGAGCTGTTTTTT; cdr3_aa: CASSFQTGTDSTGELFF
v_call: TRBV19; clone_size: .; j_call: TRBJ1-5; d_call: .; cdr3_length: 16; cdr3_nt: TGTGCCAGTAGTTCAGGAGGGGGGGGCGTATATCAGCCCCAGCATTTT; cdr3_aa: CASSSGGGGVYQPQHF
v_call: TRBV6-7; clone_size: .; j_call: TRBJ1-1; d_call: TRBD1; cdr3_length: 14; cdr3_nt: TGTGCCAGCAGCTACAGGGGGCGCGACACTGAAGCTTTCTTT; cdr3_aa: CASSYRGRDTEAFF
v_call: TRBV7-9; clone_size: few; j_call: TRBJ2-1; d_call: TRBD2; cdr3_length: 15; cdr3_nt: TGTGCCAGCAGCTTAAGGACTAGCGGGATAAATGAGCAGTTCTTC; cdr3_aa: CASSLRTSGINEQFF
v_call: TRBV5-4; clone_size: .; j_call: TRBJ1-6; d_call: .; cdr3_length: 14; cdr3_nt: TGTGCCAGCAGCTCCCGGGGGGAAATTTCACCCCTCCACTTT; cdr3_aa: CASSSRGEISPLHF
v_call: TRBV6-1; clone_size: .; j_call: TRBJ2-1; d_call: .; cdr3_length: 17; cdr3_nt: TGTGCCAGCAGTGAACTTGCAGGGCGGGGTTCCTACAATGAGCAGTTCTTC; cdr3_aa: CASSELAGRGSYNEQFF
v_call: TRBV7-2; clone_size: few; j_call: TRBJ2-2; d_call: .; cdr3_length: 16; cdr3_nt: TGTGCCAGCAGCCCCCTAGCTTCCGCTAACACCGGGGAGCTGTTTTTT; cdr3_aa: CASSPLASANTGELFF
v_call: TRBV30; clone_size: .; j_call: TRBJ2-2; d_call: TRBD2; cdr3_length: 15; cdr3_nt: TGTGCCTGGAGTGTAGCGGGAATGGACACCGGGGAGCTGTTTTTT; cdr3_aa: CAWSVAGMDTGELFF
v_call: TRBV5-1; clone_size: .; j_call: TRBJ2-2; d_call: TRBD2; cdr3_length: 17; cdr3_nt: TGCGCCAGCAGCTTGGTCCCAGCGGGAGCAGGTACCGGGGAGCTGTTTTTT; cdr3_aa: CASSLVPAGAGTGELFF
v_call: TRBV19; clone_size: .; j_call: TRBJ2-5; d_call: .; cdr3_length: 14; cdr3_nt: TGTGCCAGTAGTAACCGAGAGAACCAAGAGACCCAGTACTTC; cdr3_aa: CASSNRENQETQYF
v_call: TRBV6-2/TRBV6-3; clone_size: few; j_call: TRBJ2-1; d_call: TRBD2; cdr3_length: 13; cdr3_nt: TGTGCCAGCAGCCCGGGACTAGCCAATGAGCAGTTCTTC; cdr3_aa: CASSPGLANEQFF
v_call: TRBV2; clone_size: few; j_call: TRBJ1-2; d_call: TRBD1; cdr3_length: 12; cdr3_nt: TGTGCCAGCAGGACAGGGGGCACGGGCTACACCTTC; cdr3_aa: CASRTGGTGYTF
v_call: TRBV12-2; clone_size: .; j_call: TRBJ2-3; d_call: .; cdr3_length: 15; cdr3_nt: TGTGCAAGTCGCTTGTGGGACAGGGCCTCAGATACGCAGTATTTT; cdr3_aa: CASRLWDRASDTQYF
v_call: TRBV28; clone_size: .; j_call: TRBJ2-6; d_call: .; cdr3_length: 16; cdr3_nt: TGTGCCAGCAGCCACCGACAGTTCTCTGGGGCCAACGTCCTGACTTTC; cdr3_aa: CASSHRQFSGANVLTF
v_call: TRBV5-1; clone_size: .; j_call: TRBJ2-7; d_call: TRBD2; cdr3_length: 16; cdr3_nt: TGCGCCAGCAGCTTGGAGGTACTAGCGGGAGCTAACGAGCAGTACTTC; cdr3_aa: CASSLEVLAGANEQYF
v_call: TRBV7-3; clone_size: .; j_call: TRBJ2-2; d_call: TRBD1; cdr3_length: 16; cdr3_nt: TGTGCCAGCAGCTTAACAGGGACAGGGAACACCGGGGAGCTGTTTTTT; cdr3_aa: CASSLTGTGNTGELFF
v_call: TRBV7-7; clone_size: .; j_call: TRBJ2-2; d_call: .; cdr3_length: 14; cdr3_nt: TGTGCCAGCAGCTTAGGACACAACACCGGGGAGCTGTTTTTT; cdr3_aa: CASSLGHNTGELFF
v_call: TRBV5-1; clone_size: once; j_call: TRBJ2-1; d_call: .; cdr3_length: 13; cdr3_nt: TGCGCCAGCAGCGTTGGACTTAACAATGAGCAGTTCTTC; cdr3_aa: CASSVGLNNEQFF
v_call: TRBV5-5; clone_size: few; j_call: TRBJ2-7; d_call: .; cdr3_length: 14; cdr3_nt: TGTGCCAGCAGCTTGCCGGGTTCCTCCTACGAGCAGTACTTC; cdr3_aa: CASSLPGSSYEQYF
v_call: TRBV30; clone_size: .; j_call: TRBJ2-1; d_call: .; cdr3_length: 14; cdr3_nt: TGTGCCTGGAGTTGGGGCCGGGTTGACAATGAGCAGTTCTTC; cdr3_aa: CAWSWGRVDNEQFF
v_call: TRBV29-1; clone_size: .; j_call: TRBJ2-1; d_call: TRBD2; cdr3_length: 14; cdr3_nt: TGCAGCGTCGAAACAGGGGGTCCTAGCGGGAGGCAGTTCTTC; cdr3_aa: CSVETGGPSGRQFF
v_call: TRBV19; clone_size: .; j_call: TRBJ2-7; d_call: .; cdr3_length: 13; cdr3_nt: TGTGCCAGTAGTATTGAGGGCCCCTACGAGCAGTACTTC; cdr3_aa: CASSIEGPYEQYF
v_call: TRBV2; clone_size: few; j_call: TRBJ1-1; d_call: .; cdr3_length: 13; cdr3_nt: TGTGCCAGCGGACGCGGGGGGAGCACTGAAGCTTTCTTT; cdr3_aa: CASGRGGSTEAFF
v_call: TRBV7-6; clone_size: .; j_call: TRBJ2-5; d_call: .; cdr3_length: 16; cdr3_nt: TGTGCCAGCAGCTTAGTAGCGGCAGGCCTCCAAGAGACCCAGTACTTC; cdr3_aa: CASSLVAAGLQETQYF
v_call: TRBV6-2/TRBV6-3; clone_size: .; j_call: TRBJ2-7; d_call: TRBD1; cdr3_length: 14; cdr3_nt: TGTGCCAGCAGCCTCGACAGGGGTGGCTACGAGCAGTACTTC; cdr3_aa: CASSLDRGGYEQYF